This TCR beta chain was identified in a study of T cell responses to AZD1222 COVID-19 vaccine. Points from the study as a whole: In the spike-specific TCR repertoire, nearly half reportedly target unmutated variant regions. The number of AZD1222 recipients seropositive at baseline was only 5 to 7. Donors were mostly white British, more females; clonal diversity possibly underestimated. Vaccine-associated CD4 TCRs ranged over spike, dominating at 160-218 and 743-854.

The CDR3 runs to 15 residues. Points on this clone: Its antigen is unidentified.

The table came from immunoSEQ multiplex PCR; TCRdb's copy has only in-frame clones and leaves some out. The sample yields over 120,000 clones, around 92% seen once. Sequenced material: peripheral blood, taken after recovery from COVID-19. The chain carries TRBV21-1 and TRBJ2-7; the table assigns TRBD1, which was not confirmed against the DNA. TRBV21-1 is described as a pseudogene. This sequence originates from an adult who had recovered from COVID-19. The chain's CDR3 is CASSIGTGGSYEQYF. The CDR3 bases are TGTGCCAGCAGCATAGGGACAGGGGGGAGCTACGAGCAGTACTTC.